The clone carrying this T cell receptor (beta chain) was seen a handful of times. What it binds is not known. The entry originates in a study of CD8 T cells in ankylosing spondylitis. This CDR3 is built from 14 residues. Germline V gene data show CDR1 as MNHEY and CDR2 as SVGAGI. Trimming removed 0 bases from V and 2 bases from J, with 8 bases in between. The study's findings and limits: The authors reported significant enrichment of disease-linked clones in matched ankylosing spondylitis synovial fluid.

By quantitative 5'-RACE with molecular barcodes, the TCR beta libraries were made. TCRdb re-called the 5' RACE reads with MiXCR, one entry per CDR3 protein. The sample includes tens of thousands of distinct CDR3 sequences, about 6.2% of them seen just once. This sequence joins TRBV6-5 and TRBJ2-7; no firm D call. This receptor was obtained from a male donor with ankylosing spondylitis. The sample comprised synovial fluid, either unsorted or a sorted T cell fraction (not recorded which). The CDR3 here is CASSYSLGAYEQYF. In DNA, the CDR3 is TGTGCCAGCAGTTACTCCCTAGGCGCCTACGAGCAGTACTTC.